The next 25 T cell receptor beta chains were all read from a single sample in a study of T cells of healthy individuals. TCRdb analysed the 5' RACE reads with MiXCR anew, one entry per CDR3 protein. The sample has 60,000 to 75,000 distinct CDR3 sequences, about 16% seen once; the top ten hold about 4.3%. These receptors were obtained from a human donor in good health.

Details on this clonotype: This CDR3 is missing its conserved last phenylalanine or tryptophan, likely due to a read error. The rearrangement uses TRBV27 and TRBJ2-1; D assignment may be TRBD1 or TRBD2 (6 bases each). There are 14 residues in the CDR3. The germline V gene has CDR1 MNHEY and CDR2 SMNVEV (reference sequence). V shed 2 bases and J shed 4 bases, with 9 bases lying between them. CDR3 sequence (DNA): TGTGCCAGCAGTTTAGGGGGGCATTACAATGAGCAGTTCTCC. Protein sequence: CASSLGGHYNEQFS.

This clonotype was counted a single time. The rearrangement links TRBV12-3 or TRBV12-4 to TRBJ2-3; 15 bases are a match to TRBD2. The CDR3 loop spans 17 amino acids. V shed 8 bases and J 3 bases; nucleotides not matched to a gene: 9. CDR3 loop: CASQPGLAGGNTDTQYF. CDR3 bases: TGTGCCAGCCAACCGGGACTAGCGGGGGGCAATACAGATACGCAGTATTTT.

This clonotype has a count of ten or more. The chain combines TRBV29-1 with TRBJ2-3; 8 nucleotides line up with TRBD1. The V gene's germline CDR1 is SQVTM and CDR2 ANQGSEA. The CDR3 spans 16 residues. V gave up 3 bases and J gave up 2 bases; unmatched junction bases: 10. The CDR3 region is CSVDPRGQAHTDTQYF. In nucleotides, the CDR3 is TGCAGCGTTGACCCCCGGGGACAGGCCCACACAGATACGCAGTATTTT.

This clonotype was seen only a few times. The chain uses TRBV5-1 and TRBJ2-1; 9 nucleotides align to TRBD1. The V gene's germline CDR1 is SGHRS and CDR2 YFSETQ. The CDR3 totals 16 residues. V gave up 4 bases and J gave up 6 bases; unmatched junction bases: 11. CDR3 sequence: CASSPPGQGVLNEQFF. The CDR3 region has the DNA TGCGCCAGCAGCCCGCCGGGACAGGGAGTCCTCAATGAGCAGTTCTTC.

CDR3 sequence (DNA): TGTGCCAGCACCGGATCCGGACTCGCGGGGGGGCAGGAGACCCAGTACTTC. It encodes CASTGSGLAGGQETQYF. The chain employs TRBV7-9 and TRBJ2-5; 9 nucleotides line up with TRBD2. With 7 bases clipped from V and 5 bases from J, the junction kept 17 bases outside the gene matches. Germline CDR1 and CDR2: SEHNR and FQNEAQ (reference sequence). There are 17 residues in the CDR3.

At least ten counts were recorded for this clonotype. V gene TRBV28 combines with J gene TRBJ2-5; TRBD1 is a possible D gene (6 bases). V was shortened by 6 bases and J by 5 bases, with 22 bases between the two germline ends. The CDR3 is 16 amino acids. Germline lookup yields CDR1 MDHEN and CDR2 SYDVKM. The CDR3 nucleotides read TGTGCCAGCAGACCAGGACGGGCAGGGGCTAAGGAGACCCAGTACTTC. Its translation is CASRPGRAGAKETQYF.

CDR3 loop: CASSYGGWDGYTF. As DNA, the CDR3 is TGTGCCAGCAGTTATGGGGGCTGGGATGGCTACACCTTC. The chain recombines TRBV12-3 or TRBV12-4 with TRBJ1-2, with D possibly TRBD1 on 6 matching bases. V was cut by 4 bases and J by 6 bases, with 12 bases left in between. CDR3 length equals 13 residues.

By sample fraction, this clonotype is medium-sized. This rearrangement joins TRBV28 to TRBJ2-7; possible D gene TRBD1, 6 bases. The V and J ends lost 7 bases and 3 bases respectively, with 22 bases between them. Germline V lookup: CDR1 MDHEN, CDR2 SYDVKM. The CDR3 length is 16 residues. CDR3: CASTRAGDNTFYEQYF. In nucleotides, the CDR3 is TGTGCCAGCACCCGAGCCGGGGACAACACATTCTACGAGCAGTACTTC.

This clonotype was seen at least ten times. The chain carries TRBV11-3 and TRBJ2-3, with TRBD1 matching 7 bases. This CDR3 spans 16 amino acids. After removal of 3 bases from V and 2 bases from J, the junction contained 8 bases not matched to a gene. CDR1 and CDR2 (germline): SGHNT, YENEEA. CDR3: CASSLSRQGHTDTQYF. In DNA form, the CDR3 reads TGTGCCAGCAGCTTGAGCAGACAGGGCCACACAGATACGCAGTATTTT.

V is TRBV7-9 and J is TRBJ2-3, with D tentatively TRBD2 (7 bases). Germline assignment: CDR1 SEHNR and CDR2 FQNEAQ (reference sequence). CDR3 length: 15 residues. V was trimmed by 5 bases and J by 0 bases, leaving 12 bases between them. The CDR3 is CASSAGGLSTDTQYF. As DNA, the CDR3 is TGTGCCAGCAGCGCCGGGGGGCTTAGCACAGATACGCAGTATTTT.

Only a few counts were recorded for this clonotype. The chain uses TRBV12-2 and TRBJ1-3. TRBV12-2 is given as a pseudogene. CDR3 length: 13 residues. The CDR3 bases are TGTGCAAGTCGCTTAGCGAGGGGAAACACCATATATTTT. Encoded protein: CASRLARGNTIYF.

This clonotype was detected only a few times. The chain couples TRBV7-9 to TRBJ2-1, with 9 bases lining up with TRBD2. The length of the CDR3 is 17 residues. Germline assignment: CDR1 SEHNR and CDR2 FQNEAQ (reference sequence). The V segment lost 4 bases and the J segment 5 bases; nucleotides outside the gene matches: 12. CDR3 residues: CASSSPGAGGRHNEQFF. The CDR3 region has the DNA TGTGCCAGCAGCTCCCCAGGAGCGGGGGGTCGGCACAATGAGCAGTTCTTC.

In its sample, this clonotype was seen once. CDR3 loop: CASSLSIQGRTGELFF. The DNA for the CDR3 is TGTGCCAGCAGCTTATCGATACAGGGACGCACCGGGGAGCTGTTTTTT. The V and J genes are TRBV7-9 and TRBJ2-2; tentative D call: TRBD1 (6 bases). Trimming removed 2 bases at V and 4 bases at J, with 14 bases between. Germline V CDR1 and CDR2: SEHNR, FQNEAQ (reference sequence). The CDR3 consists of 16 residues. Full variable domain (outside the CDR3, taken from reference TRBV7-9 and TRBJ2-2): DTGVSQNPRHKITKRGQNVTFRCDPISEHNRLYWYRQTLGQGPEFLTYFQNEAQLEKSRLLSDRFSAERPKGSFSTLEIQRTEQGDSAMYLCASSLSIQGRTGELFFGEGSRLTVL.

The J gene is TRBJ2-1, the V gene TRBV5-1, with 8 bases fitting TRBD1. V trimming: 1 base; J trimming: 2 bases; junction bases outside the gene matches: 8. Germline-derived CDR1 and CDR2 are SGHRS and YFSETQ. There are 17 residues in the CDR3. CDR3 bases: TGCGCCAGCAGCTTGTATGCCAACAGGGGGACCTACAATGAGCAGTTCTTC. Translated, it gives CASSLYANRGTYNEQFF. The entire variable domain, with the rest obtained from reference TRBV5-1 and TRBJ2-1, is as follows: KAGVTQTPRYLIKTRGQQVTLSCSPISGHRSVSWYQQTPGQGLQFLFEYFSETQRNKGNFPGRFSGRQFSNSRSEMNVSTLELGDSALYLCASSLYANRGTYNEQFFGPGTRLTVL.

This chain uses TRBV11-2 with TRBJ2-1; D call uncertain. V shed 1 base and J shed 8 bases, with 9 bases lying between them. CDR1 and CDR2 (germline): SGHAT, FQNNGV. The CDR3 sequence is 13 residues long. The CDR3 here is CASSLGVRYEQFF. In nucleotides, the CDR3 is TGTGCCAGCAGCTTAGGGGTGCGATATGAGCAGTTCTTC.

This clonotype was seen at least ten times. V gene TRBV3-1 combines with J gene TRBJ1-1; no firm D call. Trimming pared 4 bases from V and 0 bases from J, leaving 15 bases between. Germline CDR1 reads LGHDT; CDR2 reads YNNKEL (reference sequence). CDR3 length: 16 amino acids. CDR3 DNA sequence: TGTGCCAGCAGCCCCAGTCTCTTGACGGTGAACACTGAAGCTTTCTTT. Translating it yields CASSPSLLTVNTEAFF.

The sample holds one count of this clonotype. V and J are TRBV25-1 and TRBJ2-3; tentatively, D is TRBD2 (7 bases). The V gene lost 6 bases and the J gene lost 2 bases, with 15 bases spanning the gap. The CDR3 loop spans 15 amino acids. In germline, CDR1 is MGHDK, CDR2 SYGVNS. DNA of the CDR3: TGTGCCAGCAGCCCCCGGGGGGCCTTCACAGATACGCAGTATTTT. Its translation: CASSPRGAFTDTQYF.

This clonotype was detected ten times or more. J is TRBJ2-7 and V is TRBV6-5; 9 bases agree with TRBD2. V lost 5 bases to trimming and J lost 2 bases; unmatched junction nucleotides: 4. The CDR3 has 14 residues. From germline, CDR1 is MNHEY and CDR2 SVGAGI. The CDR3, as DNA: TGTGCCAGCAGTGTAGCGGGAGACACCTACGAGCAGTACTTC. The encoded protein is CASSVAGDTYEQYF.

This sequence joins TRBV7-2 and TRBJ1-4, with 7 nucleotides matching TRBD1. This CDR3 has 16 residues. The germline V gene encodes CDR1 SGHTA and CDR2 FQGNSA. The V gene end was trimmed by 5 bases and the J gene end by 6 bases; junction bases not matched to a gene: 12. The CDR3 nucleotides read TGTGCCAGCAGCCGATTGAAAAGAGACAGGGATGAAAAACTGTTTTTT. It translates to CASSRLKRDRDEKLFF.

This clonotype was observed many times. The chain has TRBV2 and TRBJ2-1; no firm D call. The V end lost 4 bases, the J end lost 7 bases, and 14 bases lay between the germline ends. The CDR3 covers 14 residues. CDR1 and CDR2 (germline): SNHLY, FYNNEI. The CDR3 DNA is TGTGCCAGCAGTGTATCTAACAAGATTAATGAGCAGTTCTTC. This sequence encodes CASSVSNKINEQFF. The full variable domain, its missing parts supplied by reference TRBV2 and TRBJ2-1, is EPEVTQTPSHQVTQMGQEVILRCVPISNHLYFYWYRQILGQKVEFLVSFYNNEISEKSEIFDDQFSVERPDGSNFTLKIRSTKLEDSAMYFCASSVSNKINEQFFGPGTRLTVL.

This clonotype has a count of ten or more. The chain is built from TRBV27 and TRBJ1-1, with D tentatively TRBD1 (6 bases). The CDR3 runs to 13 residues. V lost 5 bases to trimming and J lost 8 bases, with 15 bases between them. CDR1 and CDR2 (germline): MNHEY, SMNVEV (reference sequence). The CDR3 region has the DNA TGTGCCAGCAGTACACAGGGAGTTACGGAAGCTTTCTTT. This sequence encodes CASSTQGVTEAFF.

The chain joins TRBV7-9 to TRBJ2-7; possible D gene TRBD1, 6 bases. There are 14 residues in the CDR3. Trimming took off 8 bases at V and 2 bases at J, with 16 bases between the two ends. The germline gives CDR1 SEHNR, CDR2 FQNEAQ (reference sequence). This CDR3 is CASGDRTEPYEQYF. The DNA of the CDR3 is TGTGCCAGCGGGGATCGGACAGAACCCTACGAGCAGTACTTC.

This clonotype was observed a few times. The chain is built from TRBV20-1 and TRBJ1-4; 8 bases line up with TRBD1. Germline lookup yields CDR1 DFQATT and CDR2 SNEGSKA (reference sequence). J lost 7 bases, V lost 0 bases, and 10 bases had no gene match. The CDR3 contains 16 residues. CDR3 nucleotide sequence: TGCAGTGCTAGAGATGAACTCAGGGGGCTCGGTGAAAAACTGTTTTTT. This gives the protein CSARDELRGLGEKLFF.

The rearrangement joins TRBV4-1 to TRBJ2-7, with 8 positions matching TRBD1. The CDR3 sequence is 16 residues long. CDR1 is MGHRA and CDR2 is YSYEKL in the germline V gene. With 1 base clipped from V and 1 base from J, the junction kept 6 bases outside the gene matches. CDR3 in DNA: TGCGCCAGCAGCCAAGGGCAGGGGGCCGGGTCCTACGAGCAGTACTTC. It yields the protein CASSQGQGAGSYEQYF.

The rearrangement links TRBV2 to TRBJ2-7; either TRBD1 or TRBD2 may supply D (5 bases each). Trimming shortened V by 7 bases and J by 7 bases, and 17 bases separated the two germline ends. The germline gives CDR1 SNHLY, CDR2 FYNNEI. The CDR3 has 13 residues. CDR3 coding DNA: TGTGCCAGCACGAGAGGGGACCTTGGGGAGCAGTACTTC. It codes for CASTRGDLGEQYF. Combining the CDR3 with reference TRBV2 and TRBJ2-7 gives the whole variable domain EPEVTQTPSHQVTQMGQEVILRCVPISNHLYFYWYRQILGQKVEFLVSFYNNEISEKSEIFDDQFSVERPDGSNFTLKIRSTKLEDSAMYFCASTRGDLGEQYFGPGTRLTVT.